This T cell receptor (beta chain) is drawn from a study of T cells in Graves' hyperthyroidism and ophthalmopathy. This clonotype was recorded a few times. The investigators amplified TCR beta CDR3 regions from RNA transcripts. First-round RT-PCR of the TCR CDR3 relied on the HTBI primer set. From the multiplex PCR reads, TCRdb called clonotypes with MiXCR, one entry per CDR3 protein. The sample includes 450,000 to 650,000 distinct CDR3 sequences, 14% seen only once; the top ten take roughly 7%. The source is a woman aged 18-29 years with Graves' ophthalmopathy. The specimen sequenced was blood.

CDR3 in DNA: TGTGCCAGCAGTTTAAGGATTGGGGGGGGAAACACCATATATTTT. This sequence encodes CASSLRIGGGNTIYF. This chain connects TRBV27 to TRBJ1-3; tentatively, D is TRBD1 (5 bases). This CDR3 contains 15 residues. V shed 2 bases and J shed 4 bases, with 12 bases lying between them. Germline V gene data show CDR1 as MNHEY and CDR2 as SMNVEV (reference sequence).